This TCR beta chain was captured by sequencing in a study of blood T cell repertoires in COVID-19. About the study: Spain, Italy and the United States supplied samples that represented acute and convalescent COVID-19. T cells, B-cell-depleted T cells, or PBMCs provided the cDNA or gDNA that served as material.

Germline CDR1 MRHNA, CDR2 SNTAGT. The CDR3 length is 16 residues. V lost 0 bases to trimming and J lost 0 bases; unmatched junction nucleotides: 5. In the original analysis: Using reference gene primer amplification, nucleated cell counts were estimated. The assay was immunoSEQ multiplex PCR, and TCRdb's table has in-frame clones only and misses some. Clone size and V and J calls were adopted from that table, with D and trimming inferred from the DNA. The sample consists of approximately 170,000 clones, 80% to 90% of them appearing once. Specimen: peripheral blood. This receptor was obtained from a woman aged 70-85 years with acute or convalescent COVID-19. The chain couples TRBV6-4 to TRBJ2-7; TRBD1 matches at 7 bases. CDR3 region: CASSDSRGPSSYEQYF. DNA of the CDR3: TGTGCCAGCAGTGACTCGAGGGGGCCGAGCTCCTACGAGCAGTACTTC.